Listed here are 29 T cell receptor beta chains from one sample, sequenced in a study of blood T cell repertoires in COVID-19. Assay: immunoSEQ multiplex PCR; the TCRdb copy retains only in-frame clones and omits some. This table holds approximately 240,000 clones, 85% found once. The sequenced material came from peripheral blood. Receptors were obtained from an older woman with active or convalescent COVID-19.

This clone was detected a few times. CDR3 in DNA: TGTGCCAGCAGCTTACGGACAGGGGGAGTAGGGGATTCACCCCTCCACTTT. Its translation is CASSLRTGGVGDSPLHF. V usage is TRBV7-2 and J usage is TRBJ1-6, with 10 bases matching TRBD1. Germline CDR1 is SGHTA and CDR2 is FQGNSA. V shed 2 bases, J shed 8 bases, and the junction held 9 bases outside the gene matches. The CDR3 spans 17 residues.

The chain couples TRBV6-6 to TRBJ2-3; unclear D gene. CDR1 and CDR2 from the germline V gene are MNHNY and SVGAGI (reference sequence). V lost 7 bases and J 4 bases, leaving 15 bases between the germline ends. The CDR3 runs 14 residues. The CDR3 nucleotides read TGTGCCAGCAACCTATACGCCTCGGCAGATACGCAGTATTTT. Amino acid sequence: CASNLYASADTQYF.

The chain uses TRBV27 and TRBJ2-7; 13 nucleotides line up with TRBD2. CDR3 length: 14 amino acids. The V segment lost 8 bases and the J segment 7 bases; nucleotides outside the gene matches: 8. The germline gives CDR1 MNHEY, CDR2 SMNVEV (reference sequence). The CDR3 protein is CASGRLAGGREQYV. The CDR3 coding sequence is TGTGCCAGCGGTCGACTAGCGGGGGGCCGGGAGCAGTACGTC.

The V and J genes are TRBV5-1 and TRBJ2-3, with 7 bases aligning to TRBD2. V trimming: 2 bases; J trimming: 4 bases; junction bases outside the gene matches: 16. Germline values: CDR1 SGHRS, CDR2 YFSETQ. The CDR3 consists of 18 residues. CDR3 in amino acids: CASSLAGRGAGVPDTQYF. The CDR3 DNA follows: TGCGCCAGCAGCTTAGCTGGGAGGGGTGCGGGAGTTCCAGATACGCAGTATTTT. Based on the CDR3 plus reference TRBV5-1 and TRBJ2-3, the full variable domain is KAGVTQTPRYLIKTRGQQVTLSCSPISGHRSVSWYQQTPGQGLQFLFEYFSETQRNKGNFPGRFSGRQFSNSRSEMNVSTLELGDSALYLCASSLAGRGAGVPDTQYFGPGTRLTVL.

The chain combines TRBV30 with TRBJ2-2; 8 bases agree with TRBD2. This CDR3 spans 15 amino acids. The germline CDR1 and CDR2 sequences are GTSNPN and SVGIG (reference sequence). After removal of 4 bases from V and 4 bases from J, the junction contained 8 bases not matched to a gene. CDR3 sequence reads: CAWNRAGGSTGELFF. CDR3 sequence (DNA): TGTGCCTGGAATCGCGCGGGAGGCTCCACCGGGGAGCTGTTTTTT.

V usage is TRBV24-1 and J usage is TRBJ1-2; D not resolved. The CDR3 is 14 residues long. Germline CDR1 and CDR2: KGHDR and SFDVKD. Trimming removed 5 bases at V and 2 bases at J, with 11 bases between. The CDR3 is CATSAPAPNYGYTF. CDR3 nucleotide sequence: TGTGCCACCAGTGCCCCCGCGCCAAACTATGGCTACACCTTC.

The rearrangement uses TRBV5-1 and TRBJ2-3, with 10 bases aligning to TRBD1. The CDR3 totals 18 residues. The junction had 10 bases not matched to a gene; V was cut back by 3 bases and J by 0 bases. Germline V gene data show CDR1 as SGHRS and CDR2 as YFSETQ. The CDR3 nucleotides are TGCGCCAGCAGCTCAGAGGGGGACAGGGGACTTAGCACAGATACGCAGTATTTT. Encoded protein: CASSSEGDRGLSTDTQYF.

The chain couples TRBV7-3 to TRBJ2-1, with D unresolved. Germline V gene data show CDR1 as SGHTA and CDR2 as FQGTGA. The CDR3 has 12 residues. The V end lost 1 base, the J end lost 6 bases, and 4 bases lay between the germline ends. CDR3 coding DNA: TGTGCCAGCAGCTTAAATCTCAATGAGCAGTTCTTC. It translates to CASSLNLNEQFF. Filled out from reference TRBV7-3 and TRBJ2-1, the complete variable domain reads GAGVSQTPSNKVTEKGKYVELRCDPISGHTALYWYRQSLGQGPEFLIYFQGTGAADDSGLPNDRFFAVRPEGSVSTLKIQRTERGDSAVYLCASSLNLNEQFFGPGTRLTVL.

As DNA, the CDR3 is TGTGCCAGTAGTATAGTTACTACAGGCCCTGGGGGAAACACCATATATTTT. Translated: CASSIVTTGPGGNTIYF. This chain links TRBV19 with TRBJ1-3; maybe TRBD1 (5 bases). The CDR3 length is 17 residues. Deletions cut 1 base from V and 4 bases from J, with 17 bases between. Looked up from germline, CDR1 is LNHDA and CDR2 is SQIVND (reference sequence). The full variable domain, with the rest looked up from reference TRBV19 and TRBJ1-3, is DGGITQSPKYLFRKEGQNVTLSCEQNLNHDAMYWYRQDPGQGLRLIYYSQIVNDFQKGDIAEGYSVSREKKESFPLTVTSAQKNPTAFYLCASSIVTTGPGGNTIYFGEGSWLTVV.

The chain links TRBV18 to TRBJ2-1; D unresolved. This CDR3 comprises 15 residues. Per germline, CDR1 KGHSH and CDR2 LQKENI. V lost 2 bases and J lost 2, with 10 bases in between. CDR3 sequence: CASSPIQEAYNEQFF. CDR3 nucleotide sequence: TGTGCCAGCTCACCAATTCAGGAAGCCTACAATGAGCAGTTCTTC.

The chain uses TRBV5-1 and TRBJ2-3; 9 positions agree with TRBD2. The CDR3 extends over 16 amino acids. Germline-derived CDR1 and CDR2 are SGHRS and YFSETQ. V trimming: 4 bases; J trimming: 0 bases; junction bases outside the gene matches: 6. CDR3 DNA: TGCGCCAGCAGCCCAGGCGGGGGGGCGAGCACAGATACGCAGTATTTT. Protein: CASSPGGGASTDTQYF.

This rearrangement joins TRBV6-1 to TRBJ1-2, with D possibly TRBD1 on 5 matching bases. This CDR3 comprises 15 residues. V gave up 3 bases and J gave up 4 bases, with 15 bases separating them. Germline V gene sequence: CDR1 MNHNS, CDR2 SASEGT. CDR3: CASSEIGAPLYGYTF. For the CDR3, the DNA is TGTGCCAGCAGTGAGATTGGGGCCCCCCTCTATGGCTACACCTTC.

The CDR3: CASSAEGFVGQYF. In DNA form, the CDR3 reads TGTGCCAGCAGCGCGGAGGGATTCGTGGGGCAGTACTTC. V is TRBV6-5 and J is TRBJ2-7, with D possibly TRBD2 on 6 matching bases. This CDR3 region has 13 residues. CDR1 and CDR2 (germline): MNHEY, SVGAGI. The V end was cut by 6 bases, the J end by 9 bases, with 18 bases between.

The chain couples TRBV7-9 to TRBJ2-1; 14 bases are shared with TRBD2. This CDR3 is 18 amino acids long. Germline-derived CDR1 and CDR2 are SEHNR and FQNEAQ (reference sequence). V trimming: 6 bases; J trimming: 3 bases; junction bases outside the gene matches: 10. This CDR3 is CASRSTSGRATDYNEQFF. Written as DNA, the CDR3 is TGTGCCAGCAGGTCGACTAGCGGGAGGGCGACTGACTACAATGAGCAGTTCTTC.

The gene calls are TRBV6-5 and TRBJ1-2; TRBD1 might be the D (5 bases). CDR1 is MNHEY and CDR2 is SVGAGI in the germline V gene. V was pared by 9 bases and J by 6 bases, with 23 bases between. This CDR3 comprises 15 residues. CDR3 region: CARGEGVGGIHGYTF. The DNA of the CDR3 is TGTGCCAGGGGGGAGGGTGTTGGGGGAATCCATGGCTACACCTTC.

The V and J genes are TRBV11-1 and TRBJ2-3; a weak D match, TRBD2 (5 bases). Trimming removed 7 bases from V and 2 bases from J, with 13 bases in between. This CDR3 region has 14 residues. In germline, CDR1 is SGHAT, CDR2 FQDESV (reference sequence). The CDR3 loop reads CASTSLRATDTQYF. CDR3 sequence (DNA): TGTGCCAGCACCTCGTTGAGGGCCACAGATACGCAGTATTTT.

The chain recombines TRBV6-4 with TRBJ2-3; 9 bases map to TRBD2. The CDR3 length is 15 residues. Germline assignment: CDR1 MRHNA and CDR2 SNTAGT. V was clipped by 6 bases and J by 5 bases; unmatched bases: 9. Here the CDR3 reads CASREVAGAGDTQYF. CDR3 nucleotides: TGTGCCAGCAGGGAGGTAGCGGGAGCAGGAGATACGCAGTATTTT.

The gene calls are TRBV11-3 and TRBJ2-5; 10 positions agree with TRBD2. V trimming: 5 bases; J trimming: 4 bases; junction bases outside the gene matches: 7. This CDR3 contains 15 residues. Germline lookup yields CDR1 SGHNT and CDR2 YENEEA. The CDR3 region is CASSAPSGRAETQYF. In DNA, the CDR3 is TGTGCCAGCAGCGCACCAAGCGGGAGGGCAGAGACCCAGTACTTC.

V is TRBV13 and J is TRBJ2-2, with 7 positions matching TRBD1. The CDR3 spans 14 residues. Trimming cost V 6 bases and J 5 bases; bases outside gene matches: 6. Germline loops: CDR1 PRHDT, CDR2 FYEKMQ (reference sequence). The CDR3 DNA is TGTGCCAGCAGGAGACAGGGAGAGACCGGGGAGCTGTTTTTT. Its protein product is CASRRQGETGELFF. The full variable domain, with the rest looked up from reference TRBV13 and TRBJ2-2, is AAGVIQSPRHLIKEKRETATLKCYPIPRHDTVYWYQQGPGQDPQFLISFYEKMQSDKGSIPDRFSAQQFSDYHSELNMSSLELGDSALYFCASRRQGETGELFFGEGSRLTVL.

This sequence joins TRBV7-8 and TRBJ2-7; 7 positions match TRBD2. Germline lookup yields CDR1 SGHVS and CDR2 FQNEAQ. This CDR3 region has 13 residues. Unmatched junction bases numbered 4, after V lost 5 bases and J lost 3 bases. CDR3 DNA: TGTGCCAGCAGCGCCGGGACTAACTACGAGCAGTACTTC. Its translation: CASSAGTNYEQYF.

This clone was picked up one time. The genes are TRBV5-6 and TRBJ1-2, with TRBD1 identical over 9 bases. With V trimmed by 0 bases and J by 6 bases, 3 bases remained unmatched. CDR1 SGHDT and CDR2 YYEEEE come from the germline V gene. The CDR3 contains 14 residues. The CDR3: CASSLENRGHGYTF. The CDR3 DNA sequence: TGTGCCAGCAGCTTGGAGAACAGGGGGCATGGCTACACCTTC.

The chain couples TRBV6-6 to TRBJ1-1, with 8 bases that match TRBD1. Germline CDR1 is MNHNY and CDR2 is SVGAGI (reference sequence). The V gene end was trimmed by 4 bases and the J gene end by 6 bases; junction bases not matched to a gene: 7. This CDR3 has 14 residues. CDR3 coding DNA: TGTGCCAGCAGTTCTGGACAGGGATTAGCTGAAGCTTTCTTT. Translated, it gives CASSSGQGLAEAFF.

This clone came up once. This chain links TRBV9 with TRBJ1-6; 8 bases agree with TRBD1. This CDR3 has 14 amino acids. The junction had 6 bases not matched to a gene; V was cut back by 4 bases and J by 9 bases. Germline loops: CDR1 SGDLS, CDR2 YYNGEE. This chain's CDR3 is CASSFRQGTSPLHF. CDR3 bases: TGTGCCAGCAGCTTTAGACAGGGGACTTCACCCCTCCACTTT.

This sequence joins TRBV18 and TRBJ2-1; 9 nucleotides align to TRBD2. This CDR3 region has 13 residues. Germline CDR1 reads KGHSH; CDR2 reads LQKENI. Trimming at V came to 5 bases and at J to 9 bases, leaving 5 bases not matched to a gene. DNA for the CDR3: TGTGCCAGCTCAGCCGGGACTAGCTTTGAGCAGTTCTTC. Amino acid sequence: CASSAGTSFEQFF.

This clone showed up just a few times. The J gene is TRBJ1-2, the V gene TRBV4-1; TRBD1 aligns across 7 bases. Trimming took 3 bases from V and 3 from J; bases not matched to a gene: 13. The CDR3 contains 17 residues. The V gene's germline CDR1 is MGHRA and CDR2 YSYEKL. The CDR3 is CASSHARRDRRDYGYTF. CDR3 sequence (DNA): TGCGCCAGCAGCCATGCTAGGCGGGACAGAAGGGACTATGGCTACACCTTC.

This clone was found once. This chain links TRBV7-6 with TRBJ1-1; D unresolved. Germline assignment: CDR1 SGHVS and CDR2 FNYEAQ. This CDR3 is built from 15 residues. V was pared by 2 bases and J by 0 bases, with 10 bases between. CDR3 loop: CASSLFDGVNTEAFF. The CDR3 nucleotides read TGTGCCAGCAGCTTATTCGACGGGGTGAACACTGAAGCTTTCTTT.

The genes are TRBV20-1 and TRBJ2-1, with 10 positions matching TRBD2. Germline V CDR1 and CDR2: DFQATT, SNEGSKA (reference sequence). V lost 6 bases, J lost 2 bases, and 7 bases stayed unmatched. The CDR3 extends over 15 amino acids. The CDR3 coding sequence is TGCAGTGCCAGTAGCGGGGGGCTTGCCTACAATGAGCAGTTCTTC. Translated, it gives CSASSGGLAYNEQFF.

This clone was observed a few times. This rearrangement joins TRBV24-1 to TRBJ2-1, with 7 nucleotides matching TRBD1. J gave up 6 bases and V 4 bases, and 5 bases lay outside the gene matches. The CDR3 runs 14 residues. In germline, CDR1 is KGHDR, CDR2 SFDVKD. The CDR3 DNA follows: TGTGCCACCAGTGACCCCGGACAGGTCAATGAGCAGTTCTTC. As protein: CATSDPGQVNEQFF.

V usage is TRBV11-2 and J usage is TRBJ1-4; D unclear. CDR3 size: 13 residues. V was cut by 6 bases and J by 8 bases, with 13 bases left in between. Germline values: CDR1 SGHAT, CDR2 FQNNGV. CDR3 sequence (DNA): TGTGCCAGCAGAAGTCAACCGGGGGAAAAACTGTTTTTT. The encoded protein is CASRSQPGEKLFF.